This entry concerns a single T cell receptor (beta chain). The data are from a study of blood T cell repertoires in COVID-19. Study information: Acute and convalescent COVID-19 samples came from the United States, Italy and Spain. The cDNA or gDNA used as material had been derived from T cells, B-cell-depleted T cells, or PBMCs.

As processed by the authors: Estimation of nucleated cell counts was performed using reference gene primer amplification. Assay: immunoSEQ multiplex PCR; the TCRdb copy retains only in-frame clones and omits some. V, J and clone size derive from that table, while D and trimming were established from the DNA sequence. The sample holds about 27,000 clones, just over 85% seen once. Germline V gene lookup returns CDR1 LNHDA and CDR2 SQIVND (reference sequence). Trimming removed 10 bases from V and 8 bases from J, with 26 bases in between. This CDR3 is built from 16 residues. The chain employs TRBV19 and TRBJ1-4, with D maybe TRBD1 (5 bases). Sequenced input: peripheral blood. The TCR originated in a woman aged 50 to 60 with active COVID-19. CDR3 protein: CATTSRDPGGREKLFF. CDR3 nucleotide sequence: TGTGCCACTACCAGCCGGGACCCCGGAGGGCGCGAAAAACTGTTTTTT. The full variable domain, its missing parts supplied by reference TRBV19 and TRBJ1-4, is DGGITQSPKYLFRKEGQNVTLSCEQNLNHDAMYWYRQDPGQGLRLIYYSQIVNDFQKGDIAEGYSVSREKKESFPLTVTSAQKNPTAFYLCATTSRDPGGREKLFFGSGTQLSVL.